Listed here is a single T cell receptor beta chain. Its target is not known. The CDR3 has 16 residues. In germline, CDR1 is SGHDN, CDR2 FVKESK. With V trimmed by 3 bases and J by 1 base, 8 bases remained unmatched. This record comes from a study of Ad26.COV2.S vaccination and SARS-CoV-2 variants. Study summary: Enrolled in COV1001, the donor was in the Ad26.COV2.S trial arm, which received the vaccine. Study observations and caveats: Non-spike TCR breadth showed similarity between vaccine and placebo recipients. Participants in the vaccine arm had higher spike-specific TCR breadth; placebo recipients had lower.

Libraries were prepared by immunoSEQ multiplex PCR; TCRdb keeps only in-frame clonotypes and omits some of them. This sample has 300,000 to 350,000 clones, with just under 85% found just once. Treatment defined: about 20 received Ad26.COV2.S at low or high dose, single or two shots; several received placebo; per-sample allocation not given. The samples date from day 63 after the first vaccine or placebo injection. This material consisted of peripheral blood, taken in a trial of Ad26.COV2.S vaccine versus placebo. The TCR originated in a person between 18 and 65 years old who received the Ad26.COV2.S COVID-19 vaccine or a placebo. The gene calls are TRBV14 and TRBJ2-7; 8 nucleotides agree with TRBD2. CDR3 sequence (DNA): TGTGCCAGCAGCCATCTCCCTCTAGCGGGTTCCTACGAGCAGTACTTC. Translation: CASSHLPLAGSYEQYF.